This note documents a single T cell receptor beta chain sequence. Authors' data handling: Reference gene primer amplification gave nucleated cell count estimates. Here immunoSEQ multiplex PCR was the method, and the copy in TCRdb shows in-frame clones only, minus some. V and J calls and clone size follow that table, whereas D and trimming were derived from the DNA. The top ten clones hold 3.5% to 4.5% of a sample with approximately 170,000 clones, approximately 87% of them seen once. This record belongs to a study of blood T cell repertoires in COVID-19. At the level of the study: COVID-19 samples from acute and convalescent phases originated in the United States, Italy and Spain. Nucleic acid was either cDNA or gDNA, and it came from T cells, B-cell-depleted T cells, or PBMCs.

Per the germline V gene, CDR1 is LGHDT and CDR2 is YNNKEL (reference sequence). The V gene lost 0 bases and the J gene lost 0 bases, with 14 bases spanning the gap. This CDR3 has 17 amino acids. V usage is TRBV3-1 (or the pseudogene TRBV3-2) and J usage is TRBJ1-2; D is possibly TRBD1 (5 bases). Sample: peripheral blood. This sequence was found in a young man with active or convalescent COVID-19. The CDR3 region has the DNA TGTGCCAGCAGCCAAGACCGGCGGGGACTCGCTAACTATGGCTACACCTTC. It is translated as CASSQDRRGLANYGYTF.